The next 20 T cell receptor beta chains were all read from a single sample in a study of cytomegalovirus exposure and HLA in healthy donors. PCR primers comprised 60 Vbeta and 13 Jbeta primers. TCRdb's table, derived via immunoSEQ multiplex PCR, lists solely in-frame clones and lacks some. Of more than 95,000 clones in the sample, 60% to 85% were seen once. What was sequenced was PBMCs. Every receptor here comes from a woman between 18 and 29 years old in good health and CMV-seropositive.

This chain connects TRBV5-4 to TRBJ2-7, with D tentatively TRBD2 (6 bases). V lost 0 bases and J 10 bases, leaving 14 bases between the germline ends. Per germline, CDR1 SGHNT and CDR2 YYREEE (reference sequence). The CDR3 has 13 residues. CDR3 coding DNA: TGTGCCAGCAGCTTGGAGGTTGCGGGGAGACAGTACTTC. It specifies CASSLEVAGRQYF.

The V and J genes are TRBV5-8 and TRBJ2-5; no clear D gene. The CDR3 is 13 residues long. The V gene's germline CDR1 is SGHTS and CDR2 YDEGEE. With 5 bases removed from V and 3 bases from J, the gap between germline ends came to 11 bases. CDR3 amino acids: CASRSNRKETQYF. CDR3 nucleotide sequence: TGTGCCAGCAGGTCGAACAGAAAAGAGACCCAGTACTTC.

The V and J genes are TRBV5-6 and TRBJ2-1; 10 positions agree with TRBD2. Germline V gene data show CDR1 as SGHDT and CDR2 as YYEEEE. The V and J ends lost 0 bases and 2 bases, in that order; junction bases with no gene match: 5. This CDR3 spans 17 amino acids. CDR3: CASSLAGGLAAYNEQFF. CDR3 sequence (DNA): TGTGCCAGCAGCTTGGCCGGAGGACTAGCGGCCTACAATGAGCAGTTCTTC. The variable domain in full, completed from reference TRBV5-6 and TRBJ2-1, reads DAGVTQSPTHLIKTRGQQVTLRCSPKSGHDTVSWYQQALGQGPQFIFQYYEEEERQRGNFPDRFSGHQFPNYSSELNVNALLLGDSALYLCASSLAGGLAAYNEQFFGPGTRLTVL.

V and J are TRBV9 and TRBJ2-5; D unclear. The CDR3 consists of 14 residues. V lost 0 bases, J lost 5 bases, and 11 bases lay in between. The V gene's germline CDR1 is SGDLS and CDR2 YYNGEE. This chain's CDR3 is CASSVASGWETQYF. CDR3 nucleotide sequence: TGTGCCAGCAGCGTAGCTAGTGGTTGGGAGACCCAGTACTTC.

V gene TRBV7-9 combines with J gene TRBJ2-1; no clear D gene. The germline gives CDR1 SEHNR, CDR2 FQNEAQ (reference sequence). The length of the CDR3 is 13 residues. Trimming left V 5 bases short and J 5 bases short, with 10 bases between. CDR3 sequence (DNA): TGTGCCAGCAGCCCCTCCCCGGACAATGAGCAGTTCTTC. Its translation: CASSPSPDNEQFF.

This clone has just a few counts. CDR3 region: CASSLGGQGRKGADGYTF. The CDR3 DNA is TGTGCCAGCAGTTTAGGAGGACAGGGGAGAAAAGGGGCGGATGGCTACACCTTC. J is TRBJ1-2 and V is TRBV27, with 9 nucleotides matching TRBD1. Germline lookup yields CDR1 MNHEY and CDR2 SMNVEV (reference sequence). The CDR3 runs 18 residues. The trim removed 2 bases at V and 6 bases at J, leaving 16 bases unmatched.

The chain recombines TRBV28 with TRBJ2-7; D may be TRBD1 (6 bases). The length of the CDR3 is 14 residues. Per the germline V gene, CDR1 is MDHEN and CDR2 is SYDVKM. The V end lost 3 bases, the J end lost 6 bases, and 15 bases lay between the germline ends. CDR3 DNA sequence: TGTGCCAGCAGTTTTGCAGGGGACCTCTCCGAGCAGTACTTC. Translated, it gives CASSFAGDLSEQYF. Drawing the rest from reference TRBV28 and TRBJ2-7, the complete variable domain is DVKVTQSSRYLVKRTGEKVFLECVQDMDHENMFWYRQDPGLGLRLIYFSYDVKMKEKGDIPEGYSVSREKKERFSLILESASTNQTSMYLCASSFAGDLSEQYFGPGTRLTVT.

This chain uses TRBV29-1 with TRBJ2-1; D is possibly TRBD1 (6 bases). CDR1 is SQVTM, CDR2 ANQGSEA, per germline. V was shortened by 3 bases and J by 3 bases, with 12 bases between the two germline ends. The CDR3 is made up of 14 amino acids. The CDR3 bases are TGCAGCGTTGACCCGGGCAGGGGCTACAATGAGCAGTTCTTC. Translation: CSVDPGRGYNEQFF.

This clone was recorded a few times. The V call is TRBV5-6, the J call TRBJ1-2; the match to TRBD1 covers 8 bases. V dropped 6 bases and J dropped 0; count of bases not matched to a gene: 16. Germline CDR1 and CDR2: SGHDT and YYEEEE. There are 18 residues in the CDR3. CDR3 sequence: CASTPNRDRKPPNYGYTF. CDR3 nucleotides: TGTGCCAGCACCCCTAACCGGGACAGGAAACCGCCTAACTATGGCTACACCTTC.

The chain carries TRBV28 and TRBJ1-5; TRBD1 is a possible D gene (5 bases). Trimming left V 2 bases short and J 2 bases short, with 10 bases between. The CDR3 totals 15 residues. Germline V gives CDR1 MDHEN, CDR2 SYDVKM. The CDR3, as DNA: TGTGCCAGCAGTTTACCAGGGCCGGGCAATCAGCCCCAGCATTTT. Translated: CASSLPGPGNQPQHF.

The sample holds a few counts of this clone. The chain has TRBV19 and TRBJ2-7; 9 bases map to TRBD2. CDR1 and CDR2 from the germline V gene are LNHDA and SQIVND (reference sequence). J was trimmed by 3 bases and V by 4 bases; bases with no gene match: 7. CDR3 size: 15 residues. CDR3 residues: CASSTRTSGFYEQYF. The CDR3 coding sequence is TGTGCCAGTAGTACCCGAACTAGCGGGTTCTACGAGCAGTACTTC.

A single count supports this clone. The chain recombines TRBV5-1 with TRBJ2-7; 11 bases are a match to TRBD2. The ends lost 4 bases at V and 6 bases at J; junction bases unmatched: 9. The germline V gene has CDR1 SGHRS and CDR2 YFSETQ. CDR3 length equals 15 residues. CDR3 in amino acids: CASSVTSGSWGEQYF. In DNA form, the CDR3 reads TGCGCCAGCAGCGTCACTAGCGGGAGTTGGGGCGAGCAGTACTTC.

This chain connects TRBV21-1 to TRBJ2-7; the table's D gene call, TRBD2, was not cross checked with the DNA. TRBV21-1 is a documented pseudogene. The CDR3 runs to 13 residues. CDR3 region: CASSKGRGEGQYF. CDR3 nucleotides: TGTGCCAGCAGCAAAGGACGGGGGGAAGGGCAGTACTTC.

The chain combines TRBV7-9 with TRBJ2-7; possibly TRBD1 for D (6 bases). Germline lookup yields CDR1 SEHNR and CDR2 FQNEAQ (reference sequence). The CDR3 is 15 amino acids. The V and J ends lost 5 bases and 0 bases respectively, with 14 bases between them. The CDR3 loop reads CASSPGAPISYEQYF. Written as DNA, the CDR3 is TGTGCCAGCAGCCCAGGGGCTCCCATCTCCTACGAGCAGTACTTC.

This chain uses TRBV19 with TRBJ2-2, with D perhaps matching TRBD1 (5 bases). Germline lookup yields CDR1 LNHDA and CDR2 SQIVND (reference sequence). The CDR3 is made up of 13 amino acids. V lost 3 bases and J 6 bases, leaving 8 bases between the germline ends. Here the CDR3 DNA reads TGTGCCAGTAGTATTTTAGGGGCCGGGGAGCTGTTTTTT. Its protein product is CASSILGAGELFF.

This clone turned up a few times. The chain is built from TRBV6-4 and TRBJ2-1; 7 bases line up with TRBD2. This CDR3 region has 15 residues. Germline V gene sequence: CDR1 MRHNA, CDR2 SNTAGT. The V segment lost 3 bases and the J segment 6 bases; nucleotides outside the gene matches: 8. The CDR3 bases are TGTGCCAGCAGTGAGGCTAGCGGCCGCGGCAATGAGCAGTTCTTC. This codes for CASSEASGRGNEQFF.

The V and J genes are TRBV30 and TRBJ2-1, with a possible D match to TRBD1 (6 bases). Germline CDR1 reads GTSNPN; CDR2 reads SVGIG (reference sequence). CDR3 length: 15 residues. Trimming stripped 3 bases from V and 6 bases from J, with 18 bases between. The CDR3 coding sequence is TGTGCCTGGAGCGAGGACAGCGTACCTTTCAATGAGCAGTTCTTC. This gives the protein CAWSEDSVPFNEQFF.

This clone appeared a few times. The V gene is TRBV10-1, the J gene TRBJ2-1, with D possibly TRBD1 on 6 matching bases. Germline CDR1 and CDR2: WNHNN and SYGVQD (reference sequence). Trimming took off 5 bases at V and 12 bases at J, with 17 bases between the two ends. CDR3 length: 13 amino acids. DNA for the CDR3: TGCGCCAGCAGTATAGGATACAAGACAGGGCAGTTCTTC. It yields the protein CASSIGYKTGQFF.

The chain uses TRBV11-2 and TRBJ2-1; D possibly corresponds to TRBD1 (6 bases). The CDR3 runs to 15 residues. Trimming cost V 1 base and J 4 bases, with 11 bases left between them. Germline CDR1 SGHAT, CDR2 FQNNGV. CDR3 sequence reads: CASSLAGTTYNEQFF. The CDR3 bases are TGTGCCAGCAGCTTAGCTGGGACAACTTACAATGAGCAGTTCTTC.

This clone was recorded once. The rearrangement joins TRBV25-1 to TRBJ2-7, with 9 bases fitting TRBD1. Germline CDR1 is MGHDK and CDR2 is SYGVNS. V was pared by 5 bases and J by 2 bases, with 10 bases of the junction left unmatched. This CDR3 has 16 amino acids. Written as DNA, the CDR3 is TGTGCCAGCAGTCAGACACTGACAGGGGGAACCTACGAGCAGTACTTC. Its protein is CASSQTLTGGTYEQYF.